This T cell receptor beta chain was identified in a study of T cell changes during pregnancy in multiple sclerosis. Profiled with immunoSEQ multiplex PCR; TCRdb holds only in-frame clones, not every one. The data hold tens of thousands of clones, with roughly 92% observed a single time. V gave up 7 bases and J gave up 6 bases; unmatched junction bases: 6. The germline V gene encodes CDR1 MNHNS and CDR2 SASEGT. There are 13 residues in the CDR3. This sequence joins TRBV6-1 and TRBJ1-1; 9 nucleotides match TRBD1. The origin of this receptor is a female donor with multiple sclerosis, enrolled in a pregnancy study. The input for sequencing was peripheral blood, taken in the second trimester of pregnancy. In nucleotides, the CDR3 is TGTGCCAGCACCTCGGACAGGGGCGCTGAAGCTTTCTTT. Encoded protein: CASTSDRGAEAFF.